This TCR beta chain was recorded in a study of blood T cell repertoires in COVID-19 (TCRdb year 2020). Regarding the study in general: Samples covering the acute and convalescent phases of COVID-19 were provided by collaborators in the United States, Italy and Spain. The sample metadata nearly always contained a de-identified subject ID, COVID-19 status, age in years and sex. The dataset comprised deeply sampled blood TCRbeta repertoires from subjects exposed to, actively infected with, or recovered from COVID-19. The repertoires were released in a freely available public database meant as a resource for research on the immune response to SARS-CoV-2. The prospective study material was composed of cDNA or gDNA derived from T cells, B-cell-depleted T cells, or PBMCs. The samples were drawn from the first 160 participants of the ongoing ImmuneRACE study and from 1,254 subjects provided by 6 global collaborators. HLA class I and class II types, where available, came from metadata supplied by the sample provider rather than from assay-based typing.

TCRbeta CDR3 regions were amplified from genomic DNA using the immunoSEQ Assay, a bias-controlled multiplex PCR. The authors' pipeline ran thus. The number of nucleated cells in each sample was estimated from the amplification of reference gene primers within the assay. To quantify the absolute abundance of each unique TCRbeta CDR3 rearrangement, sequence reads were collapsed and filtered. For each sample, productive Simpson clonality was calculated as the square root of Simpson's diversity index across productive rearrangements. Drawn from immuneACCESS, this table holds only the in-frame rearrangements with V and J called that TCRdb kept. Clones are partly lost; checked studies trace under half to an unresolved V gene and leave the rest unexplained. V and J calls and clone size follow that table, whereas D and trimming were derived from the DNA. This sample comprises approximately 91,000 clones, approximately 80% of them detected only once. Around 10% of the sample goes to the ten largest clones.

A note on this clone: Its antigen is unknown. No base-level quality is on record; no much larger clone is a single base apart.

The trim is 7 bases for V and 6 bases for J, with a gap of 21 bases between the germline ends. Per the germline V gene (reference sequence), LNHDA is the CDR1 and SQIVND is the CDR2. The CDR3 holds 15 amino acids from the cysteine to the phenylalanine. Only the CDR3 region is kept as DNA, spanning 45 bases read in frame from base 1. Collaborating institutions collected whole blood in K2EDTA tubes following their own protocols. For TCRbeta analysis, collaborators shipped samples in one of three forms: frozen whole blood, isolated PBMCs, or DNA extracted from either of those sample types. The paper's findings and limits, for the study overall: The quantity of clinical and demographic metadata differed by source and by participant and was supplied without curation.

The V and J genes are TRBV19 and TRBJ1-2; confidence is insufficient to name the D gene. The receptor was derived from an elderly woman with acute or convalescent COVID-19. The sequenced material came from peripheral blood. The CDR3 has the sequence CASTQPFREPHGYTF. The bases are TGTGCCAGTACCCAGCCCTTCCGGGAACCCCATGGCTACACCTTC.